The 18 T cell receptor beta chains given below trace back to one sample, sequenced in a study of CD8 T cells in ankylosing spondylitis. TCRdb reprocessed the 5' RACE reads with MiXCR, giving one entry per CDR3 protein. There are nearly 350,000 distinct CDR3 sequences in the sample; under 15% occur only once, and about 1% lies in the top ten. Sequencing was performed on blood, either unsorted or a sorted T cell fraction (not recorded which). All receptors derive from a male donor with ankylosing spondylitis or in good health (not recorded which).

The rearrangement links TRBV12-5 to TRBJ2-1; D is ambiguous. V lost 3 bases, J lost 8 bases, and 5 bases lay in between. Per the germline V gene, CDR1 is LGHNT and CDR2 is FRNRAP. The CDR3 totals 11 residues. The CDR3 coding sequence is TGTGCTAGTGGTTTAGGTTATGAGCAGTTCTTC. It translates to CASGLGYEQFF.

V is TRBV12-3 or TRBV12-4 and J is TRBJ1-5; 8 bases line up with TRBD1. With V trimmed by 8 bases and J by 7 bases, 10 bases remained unmatched. The CDR3 totals 14 residues. CDR3 region: CASSRGTGVQPQHF. The CDR3 coding sequence is TGTGCCAGCTCCCGGGGGACAGGCGTACAGCCCCAGCATTTT.

The chain recombines TRBV20-1 with TRBJ2-7; D is possibly TRBD2 (5 bases). Germline assignment: CDR1 DFQATT and CDR2 SNEGSKA (reference sequence). The V end was cut by 0 bases, the J end by 5 bases, with 17 bases between. The CDR3 is made up of 15 amino acids. CDR3 in amino acids: CSARDAARALNEQYF. The CDR3 bases are TGCAGTGCTAGAGATGCGGCGCGGGCTTTGAACGAGCAGTACTTC.

The table lists this clonotype with a few counts. The rearrangement joins TRBV7-9 to TRBJ1-2, with D perhaps TRBD1 (5 bases). The ends were cut back, 0 bases at V and 0 bases at J, with 14 bases in the middle. Germline assignment: CDR1 SEHNR and CDR2 FQNEAQ (reference sequence). The CDR3 totals 17 residues. The CDR3, as DNA: TGTGCCAGCAGCTTAGCCGGGCAGGGCGCTCCTAACTATGGCTACACCTTC. It translates to CASSLAGQGAPNYGYTF.

This clonotype was detected ten times or more. The chain employs TRBV5-1 and TRBJ1-2; perhaps TRBD1 as D (5 bases). Germline V gene data show CDR1 as SGHRS and CDR2 as YFSETQ. Trimming left V 6 bases short and J 3 bases short, with 12 bases between. This CDR3 has 13 amino acids. Written as DNA, the CDR3 is TGCGCCAGCACTCCGCAGGGCGACTATGGCTACACCTTC. It translates to CASTPQGDYGYTF.

The sample holds many counts of this clonotype. The chain has TRBV3-1 and TRBJ2-3; D may be TRBD2 (6 bases). The CDR3 consists of 16 residues. V shed 0 bases and J shed 2 bases, with 12 bases lying between them. From germline, CDR1 is LGHDT and CDR2 YNNKEL (reference sequence). This CDR3 reads CASSQDTSYITDTQYF. The CDR3 DNA follows: TGTGCCAGCAGCCAAGATACTAGCTATATCACAGATACGCAGTATTTT.

This clonotype was detected only a few times. The rearrangement joins TRBV20-1 to TRBJ2-6; D possibly corresponds to TRBD2 (5 bases). Per germline, CDR1 DFQATT and CDR2 SNEGSKA (reference sequence). V was shortened by 1 base and J by 0 bases, with 13 bases between the two germline ends. The CDR3 is 17 amino acids. CDR3 sequence: CSARVRGTGSGANVLTF. In DNA, the CDR3 is TGCAGTGCTAGAGTCCGGGGAACTGGCTCTGGGGCCAACGTCCTGACTTTC.

A few counts support this clonotype. The chain uses TRBV10-3 and TRBJ2-3; D is undetermined. Germline assignment: CDR1 ENHRY and CDR2 SYGVKD. The CDR3 is 11 residues long. The V end lost 8 bases, the J end lost 8 bases, and 11 bases lay between the germline ends. CDR3: CAIGMVGTQYF. CDR3 sequence (DNA): TGTGCCATCGGAATGGTCGGTACGCAGTATTTT.

This clonotype was detected only a few times. This sequence joins TRBV12-3 or TRBV12-4 and TRBJ2-1; 10 positions agree with TRBD2. The CDR3 consists of 16 residues. Unmatched junction bases numbered 7, after V lost 5 bases and J lost 3 bases. CDR3 in DNA: TGTGCCAGCAGTGTCGGGTCTAGCGGGGGCTACAATGAGCAGTTCTTC. Translated: CASSVGSSGGYNEQFF.

For this clonotype: Its ends do not fully match the called genes, so a read error is possible. This chain uses TRBV2 with TRBJ2-5; D ambiguous. This CDR3 is built from 13 residues. Germline V CDR1 and CDR2: SNHLY, FYNNEI. CDR3 protein: CASSEEQTETQYF. The CDR3 nucleotides are TGTGCCAGCAGCGAAGAGCAGACTGAGACCCAGTACTTC.

The CDR3 DNA sequence: TGTGCCAGCAGCTTAGCCCTACAGGGGGCGGCTGGTTCACCCCTCCACTTT. This translates into CASSLALQGAAGSPLHF. The chain uses TRBV7-9 and TRBJ1-6; 9 nucleotides agree with TRBD1. V gave up 0 bases and J gave up 9 bases; unmatched junction bases: 9. This CDR3 spans 17 amino acids. Germline CDR1 is SEHNR and CDR2 is FQNEAQ (reference sequence).

V usage is TRBV12-3 or TRBV12-4 and J usage is TRBJ1-5; no clear D gene. This CDR3 is 12 amino acids long. The V end was cut by 3 bases, the J end by 11 bases, with 11 bases between. CDR3 protein: CASSFPRGAQHF. CDR3 bases: TGTGCCAGCAGTTTCCCTCGCGGGGCCCAGCATTTT.

The rearrangement joins TRBV5-1 to TRBJ2-4; TRBD1 matches 9 bases. The CDR3 runs to 16 residues. CDR1 is SGHRS and CDR2 is YFSETQ in the germline V gene. V was clipped by 4 bases and J by 1 base; unmatched bases: 6. CDR3 nucleotide sequence: TGCGCCAGCAGCGGGGACAGGGAGATGGCCAAAAACATTCAGTACTTC. Protein product: CASSGDREMAKNIQYF.

The CDR3 DNA sequence: TGTGCCAGCAGTGGGTGGGACAGGGGTAGGACTGAAGCTTTCTTT. It specifies CASSGWDRGRTEAFF. The chain links TRBV6-1 to TRBJ1-1; 10 bases line up with TRBD1. The V gene's germline CDR1 is MNHNS and CDR2 SASEGT. CDR3 length equals 15 residues. The V and J ends lost 4 bases and 5 bases, in that order; junction bases with no gene match: 7.

J is TRBJ2-3 and V is TRBV11-2, with D possibly being TRBD2 (5 bases). V was pared by 5 bases and J by 2 bases, with 14 bases between. Germline V gene sequence: CDR1 SGHAT, CDR2 FQNNGV. The CDR3 has 15 residues. CDR3 in DNA: TGTGCCAGCAGCCCACAGTCGGGGTACACAGATACGCAGTATTTT. As protein: CASSPQSGYTDTQYF.

CDR3: CASSPPTRNEQFF. CDR3 bases: TGTGCCAGCAGCCCCCCGACGAGGAATGAGCAGTTCTTC. The chain couples TRBV5-4 to TRBJ2-1; D unresolved. The CDR3 loop spans 13 amino acids. V was shortened by 4 bases and J by 7 bases, with 12 bases between the two germline ends. Germline values: CDR1 SGHNT, CDR2 YYREEE (reference sequence).

In its sample, this clonotype was seen many times. V and J are TRBV12-3 or TRBV12-4 and TRBJ2-4; TRBD1 is a possible D gene (5 bases). V lost 2 bases and J lost 3, with 14 bases in between. The CDR3 extends over 16 amino acids. Here the CDR3 reads CASSLSDSPGKNIQYF. The CDR3, as DNA: TGTGCCAGCAGTTTATCTGACAGCCCCGGCAAAAACATTCAGTACTTC.

This clonotype was recorded a few times. J is TRBJ2-3 and V is TRBV20-1; D gene uncertain. CDR3 size: 13 residues. V lost 4 bases to trimming and J lost 6 bases, with 14 bases between them. CDR1 is DFQATT, CDR2 SNEGSKA, per germline (reference sequence). In nucleotides, the CDR3 is TGCAGTGCTACTATACCAGGATTTGATACGCAGTATTTT. Translation: CSATIPGFDTQYF.